The rows below give T cell receptor beta chains drawn from one sample of a study of blood T cell repertoires in COVID-19. Sequencing was performed with immunoSEQ multiplex PCR; in TCRdb, only in-frame clones are kept and a portion is missing. The sample shows 250,000 to 400,000 clones, about 90% of them seen only once. Sequencing used peripheral blood. The receptors were gathered from a young woman with COVID-19, enrolled during active disease. The CDR3 runs from the conserved cysteine through the conserved F or W. D genes are given only for firm matches. The size of a clone is reported for some rows only, either as once, few or many, or as a class for expanded clones.

V,D,size,J,CDR3,DNA
TRBV19,TRBD2,NA,TRBJ2-1,CASRPSQLAGGPGNEQFF,TGTGCCAGTAGGCCGTCCCAACTAGCGGGAGGGCCAGGCAATGAGCAGTTCTTC
TRBV18,TRBD2,NA,TRBJ2-1,CASSPTPQGGSGGAPRNEQFF,TGTGCCAGCTCACCGACACCTCAAGGCGGGAGCGGAGGGGCCCCTCGGAATGAGCAGTTCTTC
TRBV5-1,TRBD2,NA,TRBJ2-3,CASNPTSGSSDTQYF,TGCGCCAGCAACCCTACTAGCGGGAGCTCAGATACGCAGTATTTT
TRBV10-2,TRBD2,few,TRBJ2-1,CASGGLAGQEGGNEQFF,TGCGCCAGCGGCGGACTAGCGGGGCAGGAGGGAGGCAATGAGCAGTTCTTC
TRBV30,NA,NA,TRBJ1-6,CAWSLYSYSPLHF,TGTGCCTGGAGTCTTTACAGCTATTCACCCCTCCACTTT
TRBV5-4,TRBD2,NA,TRBJ2-1,CASSQKTGGSWNEQFF,TGTGCCAGCAGCCAGAAAACAGGCGGGAGTTGGAATGAGCAGTTCTTC
TRBV30,TRBD2,NA,TRBJ2-1,CAWSGISGSSYNEQFF,TGTGCCTGGAGTGGCATTAGCGGGAGCTCCTACAATGAGCAGTTCTTC
TRBV3-1/TRBV3-2,NA,NA,TRBJ1-5,CASSLGRASNQPQHF,TGTGCCAGCAGCCTTGGGCGGGCCTCCAATCAGCCCCAGCATTTT
TRBV3-1/TRBV3-2,TRBD1,few,TRBJ1-2,CASSPRTGATNYGYTF,TGTGCCAGCAGCCCCCGGACAGGAGCTACTAACTATGGCTACACCTTC
TRBV7-8,TRBD1,NA,TRBJ1-2,CASSLVFGQGYGYTF,TGTGCCAGCAGCTTAGTCTTCGGACAGGGCTATGGCTACACCTTC
TRBV5-1,NA,NA,TRBJ2-5,CASSLAAAGEETQYF,TGCGCCAGCAGCTTGGCTGCGGCAGGGGAAGAGACCCAGTACTTC
TRBV6-2/TRBV6-3,NA,NA,TRBJ1-4,CASSSLRETSLFF,TGTGCCAGCAGTTCCCTTCGGGAGACTAGTCTGTTTTTT
TRBV12-3/TRBV12-4,NA,NA,TRBJ1-2,CASRTSGWWGYTF,TGTGCCAGCAGAACCTCAGGGTGGTGGGGCTACACCTTC
TRBV13,NA,NA,TRBJ2-3,CASSRRGRRADTQYF,TGTGCCAGCAGCCGCCGTGGGCGGCGGGCCGATACGCAGTATTTT
TRBV6-5,NA,NA,TRBJ2-2,CASRETNTGELFF,TGTGCCAGCAGGGAGACGAACACCGGGGAGCTGTTTTTT
TRBV27,NA,NA,TRBJ1-4,CASSLSFATNEKLFF,TGTGCCAGCAGTTTATCTTTCGCAACTAATGAAAAACTGTTTTTT
TRBV7-2,NA,NA,TRBJ1-2,CASSRDSANYGYTF,TGTGCCAGCAGCAGGGACTCTGCGAACTATGGCTACACCTTC
TRBV11-2,NA,NA,TRBJ2-1,CASSGGGYNEQFF,TGTGCCAGCAGCGGAGGCGGGTACAATGAGCAGTTCTTC